This T cell receptor beta chain was obtained from a study of tissue T cells after allogeneic stem cell transplantation. Findings of the study overall: This small cohort was clinically heterogeneous, and sampling depth was a limitation.

Noted time point: mouse harvest day 7 after allogeneic transplant. Each mouse received 10^7 T-cell-depleted marrow cells plus 10^6 splenic CD5+ T cells by tail vein. This clone was seen once. What it binds is not known. Mouse gene names apply. The data were produced by immunoSEQ multiplex PCR, yet TCRdb's version contains in-frame clones alone and is incomplete. The data show about 6,600 clones, roughly 50% seen once. The receptor was derived from a female BALB/c mouse given C57BL/6 T cells with graft-versus-host disease after an allogeneic hematopoietic cell transplant. The sample taken for sequencing was lymph node tissue.

The DNA read from the CDR3 is TGTGCCAGCAGCCAAGGGAACTGGGGGGGCCCCACCGGGCAGCTCTAC. Amino acids: CASSQGNWGGPTGQLY. The whole CDR3 sequence is CASSQGNWGGPTGQLYF. This chain connects TRBV5 to TRBJ2-2; TRBD2 matches at 11 bases. The read ends 1 residue before the CDR3 terminus; that terminus is restored from the germline J gene. The junction had 5 bases not matched to a gene; V was cut back by 1 base and J by 4 bases. Germline V gene lookup returns CDR1 LGHNA and CDR2 YNLKQL (reference sequence). This CDR3 is 17 amino acids long.